Reported below is one T cell receptor (beta chain). As to time point: cycle 4 day 1 (C4D1), after about 6 weeks of nivolumab. Autologous stem cell transplantation was followed by relapse in every patient, and brentuximab vedotin exposure varied. These data are taken from a study of PD-1 blockade in classical Hodgkin lymphoma. TCRdb keeps only in-frame clones here, not all; method: immunoSEQ multiplex PCR. The sample lists about 94,000 clones; about 93% were seen once. Germline V gene data show CDR1 as SGHTA and CDR2 as FQGNSA. V lost 5 bases to trimming and J lost 6 bases, with 14 bases between them. This CDR3 spans 15 amino acids.

The sequencing used peripheral blood mononuclear cells (PBMCs), collected before the fourth cycle of nivolumab. The receptor was derived from a human donor with classical Hodgkin lymphoma. This chain joins TRBV7-2 and TRBJ1-6; D is possibly TRBD1 (5 bases). The CDR3 nucleotides read TGTGCCAGCAGCCTCCTGAGGCAGGGTAATTCACCCCTCCACTTT. Translated, it gives CASSLLRQGNSPLHF. Full variable domain (rest looked up from reference TRBV7-2 and TRBJ1-6): GAGVSQSPSNKVTEKGKDVELRCDPISGHTALYWYRQSLGQGLEFLIYFQGNSAPDKSGLPSDRFSAERTGGSVSTLTIQRTQQEDSAVYLCASSLLRQGNSPLHFGNGTRLTVT.